The 30 T cell receptor beta chains in this list originate from one sample, sequenced in a study of Ad26.COV2.S vaccination and SARS-CoV-2 variants listed by TCRdb under 2021. Libraries came from the immunoSEQ multiplex PCR assay. The source is immuneACCESS, and TCRdb retained only in-frame sequences with V and J called. Part of the clones is not carried over; for the studies checked, unresolved V genes explain less than half of this, and the remainder is unexplained. The sample yields approximately 500,000 clones; roughly nine tenths were counted once. The biggest ten clones account for 13% of the sample. The treatment or condition label for this specimen denotes: over 15 received Ad26.COV2.S at low or high dose, single or two shots; about five received placebo; per-sample allocation not given. Repertoires of vaccine and placebo recipients were sequenced from samples taken on day 63 after the first injection.

Sequences were derived from peripheral blood, sampled in a trial of Ad26.COV2.S vaccine versus placebo. These receptors were obtained from a person between 18 and 65 years old who received the Ad26.COV2.S COVID-19 vaccine or a placebo.

The CDR3 DNA follows: TGCGCCAGCAGCTTGTGGTCAGGGAGCGCCGGGGAGCTGTTTTTT. Amino acids: CASSLWSGSAGELFF. This chain joins TRBV5-1 and TRBJ2-2, with D perhaps being TRBD1 or TRBD2 (5 bases each). The germline V and J ends were trimmed by 1 base and 6 bases, with 13 bases remaining between them. This CDR3 is built from 15 residues. CDR1 SGHRS and CDR2 YFSETQ come from the germline V gene.

DNA for the CDR3: TGTGCCTGGAGTGTAGAAGACTTCCTAGGGACCCAGTACTTC. It yields the protein CAWSVEDFLGTQYF. This rearrangement joins TRBV30 to TRBJ2-5; no clear D. The length of the CDR3 is 14 residues. Trimming took off 0 bases at V and 7 bases at J, with 15 bases between the two ends. Looked up from germline, CDR1 is GTSNPN and CDR2 is SVGIG (reference sequence).

V is TRBV5-1 and J is TRBJ2-1; maybe TRBD1 (5 bases). Trimming took 0 bases from V and 3 from J, leaving 10 bases between them. The length of the CDR3 is 15 residues. Germline assignment: CDR1 SGHRS and CDR2 YFSETQ. The CDR3 loop reads CASSLETRGYNEQFF. In nucleotides, the CDR3 is TGCGCCAGCAGCTTGGAGACAAGGGGCTACAATGAGCAGTTCTTC.

This chain links TRBV29-1 with TRBJ2-3, with D perhaps assigned TRBD1 or TRBD2 (5 bases each). V was clipped by 7 bases and J by 5 bases, with 16 bases between them. The germline V gene encodes CDR1 SQVTM and CDR2 ANQGSEA. CDR3 length: 13 residues. CDR3 in DNA: TGCAGCGCGGCCTACTTGAGGGGAGATACGCAGTATTTT. Residues: CSAAYLRGDTQYF.

The chain carries TRBV6-1 and TRBJ1-2; D ambiguous. The CDR3 spans 16 residues. The V gene's germline CDR1 is MNHNS and CDR2 SASEGT. Trimming pared 1 base from V and 0 bases from J, leaving 12 bases between. The CDR3 protein is CASSEDGGGANYGYTF. DNA for the CDR3: TGTGCCAGCAGTGAAGACGGCGGCGGAGCTAACTATGGCTACACCTTC.

The chain has TRBV18 and TRBJ2-3, with D uncertain. In germline, CDR1 is KGHSH, CDR2 LQKENI. CDR3 size: 13 residues. Trimming removed 3 bases from V and 0 bases from J, with 4 bases in between. The CDR3 DNA is TGTGCCAGCTCACCCGTAAGCACAGATACGCAGTATTTT. Protein product: CASSPVSTDTQYF.

The rearrangement joins TRBV6-5 to TRBJ1-2; D unclear. V was pared by 5 bases and J by 3 bases, with 10 bases between. Germline CDR1 is MNHEY and CDR2 is SVGAGI. The CDR3 has 13 amino acids. CDR3 residues: CASSRRSDYGYTF. CDR3 coding DNA: TGTGCCAGCAGTAGGAGGTCTGACTATGGCTACACCTTC.

This chain joins TRBV20-1 and TRBJ2-3, with unresolved D. The CDR3 is made up of 14 amino acids. Germline V gives CDR1 DFQATT, CDR2 SNEGSKA (reference sequence). The germline V and J ends were trimmed by 3 bases and 2 bases, with 12 bases remaining between them. CDR3 sequence (DNA): TGCAGTGCTAGTCTTAGTTCTCCCACAGATACGCAGTATTTT. It yields the protein CSASLSSPTDTQYF.

V usage is TRBV20-1 and J usage is TRBJ2-1, with a possible D match to TRBD2 (5 bases). The CDR3 is 15 amino acids. The V and J ends lost 5 bases and 8 bases respectively, with 22 bases between them. Germline values: CDR1 DFQATT, CDR2 SNEGSKA (reference sequence). Here the CDR3 reads CSARGRANSPHEQFF. In DNA form, the CDR3 reads TGCAGTGCTCGTGGGCGGGCTAATTCCCCCCATGAGCAGTTCTTC.

The chain combines TRBV30 with TRBJ1-4; weak D call: TRBD1 (6 bases). Germline CDR1 reads GTSNPN; CDR2 reads SVGIG (reference sequence). The CDR3 spans 15 residues. Trimming removed 6 bases at V and 7 bases at J, with 21 bases between. This chain's CDR3 is CACPKRGRGSEKLFF. The CDR3 DNA reads TGTGCCTGTCCGAAACGGGGCAGGGGAAGTGAAAAACTGTTTTTT.

The rearrangement uses TRBV11-3 and TRBJ2-5; no reliable D call. The CDR3 contains 13 residues. The germline CDR1 and CDR2 sequences are SGHNT and YENEEA. V dropped 5 bases and J dropped 3 bases, with 10 bases sitting between them. The CDR3, as DNA: TGTGCCAGCAGCCCAGGTCCAAAAGAGACCCAGTACTTC. As protein: CASSPGPKETQYF.

This clone was seen a single time. The rearrangement links TRBV21-1 to TRBJ1-3. TRBV21-1 corresponds to a pseudogene. The CDR3 is made up of 14 amino acids. Written as DNA, the CDR3 is TGTGCCAGCAGCGGCCGGGCCGCGGGAAACACCATATATTTT. Residues: CASSGRAAGNTIYF.

The CDR3 DNA follows: TGCAGTGCTAGTAAAATAGCGGGAGTAGAGACCCAGTACTTC. Translating it yields CSASKIAGVETQYF. The chain links TRBV20-1 to TRBJ2-5; 9 bases are a match to TRBD2. The CDR3 length is 14 residues. Trimming took 3 bases from V and 4 from J; bases not matched to a gene: 6. Germline lookup yields CDR1 DFQATT and CDR2 SNEGSKA (reference sequence).

This clone was detected only a few times. The J gene is TRBJ2-7, the V gene TRBV6-5, with D hard to call. Trimming pared 7 bases from V and 6 bases from J, leaving 16 bases between. The CDR3 runs 13 residues. From germline, CDR1 is MNHEY and CDR2 SVGAGI. CDR3 residues: CASNNPPPGEQYF. The CDR3 DNA is TGTGCCAGCAACAACCCCCCTCCGGGCGAGCAGTACTTC.

The chain joins TRBV5-4 to TRBJ1-2; the D gene is possibly TRBD1 (5 bases). Germline V lookup: CDR1 SGHNT, CDR2 YYREEE (reference sequence). V was trimmed by 4 bases and J by 5 bases, leaving 18 bases between them. This CDR3 spans 15 amino acids. The CDR3 DNA sequence: TGTGCCAGCAGCCTGGTCCAGGGACCCCTTTATGGCTACACCTTC. Encoded protein: CASSLVQGPLYGYTF.

The chain employs TRBV7-9 and TRBJ1-4; 9 bases line up with TRBD1. Germline V gene sequence: CDR1 SEHNR, CDR2 FQNEAQ (reference sequence). The trim removed 4 bases at V and 7 bases at J, leaving 10 bases unmatched. The CDR3 runs to 16 residues. CDR3 amino acids: CASSSTLQDRGEKLFF. The CDR3 DNA reads TGTGCCAGCAGCTCGACATTGCAGGACAGGGGTGAAAAACTGTTTTTT.

The rearrangement joins TRBV27 to TRBJ1-2; tentatively, D is TRBD1 (5 bases). Between the trimmed V and J ends, which lost 6 bases and 7 bases, there was a span of 21 bases. Per the germline V gene, CDR1 is MNHEY and CDR2 is SMNVEV (reference sequence). The CDR3 length is 15 residues. Here the CDR3 reads CASRPAQGGVSGYTF. As DNA, the CDR3 is TGTGCCAGCAGACCGGCCCAGGGAGGGGTGAGTGGCTACACCTTC.

The chain is built from TRBV2 and TRBJ2-1, with unresolved D. V was trimmed by 6 bases and J by 2 bases, leaving 17 bases between them. CDR3 length: 16 amino acids. Germline assignment: CDR1 SNHLY and CDR2 FYNNEI. The CDR3 protein is CASRRNADQAYNEQFF. The CDR3 region has the DNA TGTGCCAGCAGAAGGAATGCGGACCAAGCCTACAATGAGCAGTTCTTC.

This sequence joins TRBV30 and TRBJ1-3, with D unresolved. The CDR3 covers 13 residues. Germline CDR1 and CDR2: GTSNPN and SVGIG (reference sequence). V was pared by 5 bases and J by 4 bases, with 12 bases between. In DNA, the CDR3 is TGTGCCTGGGAGAGGTCCCGGGGAAACACCATATATTTT. It encodes CAWERSRGNTIYF.

The chain is built from TRBV28 and TRBJ2-1; the match to TRBD2 covers 11 bases. This CDR3 spans 15 amino acids. CDR1 is MDHEN, CDR2 SYDVKM, per germline. The J segment lost 4 bases and the V segment lost 5 bases, leaving 4 bases of the junction unmatched. The DNA for the CDR3 is TGTGCCAGCAGTCGACTAGCGGGACCTTACAATGAGCAGTTCTTC. Its translation: CASSRLAGPYNEQFF.

V and J are TRBV30 and TRBJ1-5; a weak D match, TRBD1 (5 bases). The V and J ends lost 1 base and 3 bases respectively, with 13 bases between them. The CDR3 runs 15 residues. Looked up from germline, CDR1 is GTSNPN and CDR2 is SVGIG (reference sequence). The CDR3 coding sequence is TGTGCCTGGAGTGAGGAAGGGGTCAACAATCAGCCCCAGCATTTT. This translates into CAWSEEGVNNQPQHF.

The chain recombines TRBV2 with TRBJ2-3, with TRBD2 matching 8 bases. V lost 6 bases to trimming and J lost 2 bases; unmatched junction nucleotides: 13. This CDR3 region has 17 residues. Germline V CDR1 and CDR2: SNHLY, FYNNEI. The DNA of the CDR3 is TGTGCCAGCAGAAAAGGGGTCTCGCGGGAGGCCACAGATACGCAGTATTTT. The encoded protein is CASRKGVSREATDTQYF.

This chain joins TRBV4-1 and TRBJ2-3, with D possibly called TRBD1 or TRBD2 (5 bases each). Per germline, CDR1 MGHRA and CDR2 YSYEKL. The V and J ends lost 3 bases and 9 bases respectively, with 16 bases between them. The CDR3 covers 14 residues. The CDR3 nucleotides are TGCGCCAGCAGCCAGCGCTCGGGTGGGGGAACGCAGTATTTT. This sequence encodes CASSQRSGGGTQYF.

The chain is built from TRBV28 and TRBJ1-2; TRBD1 aligns across 8 bases. The CDR3 covers 16 residues. Trimming took 3 bases from V and 2 from J; bases not matched to a gene: 8. Germline-derived CDR1 and CDR2 are MDHEN and SYDVKM. CDR3 coding DNA: TGTGCCAGCAGTTTCCTCGGACAGGGTGGAAACTATGGCTACACCTTC. This translates into CASSFLGQGGNYGYTF.

As concerns this clone: The junction and the germline gene differ at one end; a read error may be behind it. The chain joins TRBV6-5 to TRBJ2-7; 7 bases are shared with TRBD2. Germline CDR1 MNHEY, CDR2 SVGAGI. This CDR3 spans 15 amino acids. The CDR3 coding sequence is TGTGCCAGCAGCTCCCCCCGGGGACTGAGCGGGGTAATTCAATTC. Translated, it gives CASSSPRGLSGVIQF.

J is TRBJ2-7 and V is TRBV5-8; 8 nucleotides match TRBD1. CDR1 and CDR2 from the germline V gene are SGHTS and YDEGEE. V was pared by 4 bases and J by 3 bases, with 21 bases of the junction left unmatched. This CDR3 has 19 amino acids. CDR3 nucleotide sequence: TGTGCCAGCAGCGCCCCCCAAGGGACAGGCCCTAGTTCTATCTACGAGCAGTACTTC. This encodes CASSAPQGTGPSSIYEQYF.

About this clone itself: One end of the junction varies from germline; a read error may be responsible. The CDR3 is CASSTPTGGNEKLFF. The CDR3 nucleotides read TGTGCCAGCTCAACACCGACAGGGGGTAATGAAAAACTGTTTTTT. The chain recombines TRBV18 with TRBJ1-4; 9 bases line up with TRBD1. In germline, CDR1 is KGHSH, CDR2 LQKENI. The CDR3 length is 15 residues.

This chain connects TRBV2 to TRBJ1-3; D may be TRBD1 (5 bases). V was shortened by 7 bases and J by 0 bases, with 10 bases between the two germline ends. This CDR3 spans 14 amino acids. CDR1 is SNHLY and CDR2 is FYNNEI in the germline V gene. The DNA for the CDR3 is TGTGCCAGCAATCGGGGCACCTCTGGAAACACCATATATTTT. Translation gives CASNRGTSGNTIYF. The complete variable domain, with remaining parts taken from reference TRBV2 and TRBJ1-3, reads EPEVTQTPSHQVTQMGQEVILRCVPISNHLYFYWYRQILGQKVEFLVSFYNNEISEKSEIFDDQFSVERPDGSNFTLKIRSTKLEDSAMYFCASNRGTSGNTIYFGEGSWLTVV.

The chain couples TRBV30 to TRBJ2-7; 14 bases match TRBD2. The trim removed 5 bases at V and 5 bases at J, leaving 8 bases unmatched. This CDR3 spans 15 amino acids. Germline CDR1 GTSNPN, CDR2 SVGIG (reference sequence). The CDR3 sequence is CAWGRLAGGTNEQYF. CDR3 DNA: TGTGCCTGGGGTCGACTAGCGGGAGGGACCAACGAGCAGTACTTC.

In its sample, this clone was seen once. V is TRBV6-5 and J is TRBJ2-3; perhaps TRBD2 as D (6 bases). Looked up from germline, CDR1 is MNHEY and CDR2 is SVGAGI. V gave up 8 bases and J gave up 8 bases, with 14 bases separating them. This CDR3 comprises 12 residues. The CDR3 protein is CASGHGSGTQYF. CDR3 coding DNA: TGTGCCAGCGGCCACGGGAGTGGTACGCAGTATTTT.